A single sample is the source of the 18 T cell receptor beta chains below, sequenced in a study of blood T cells in healthy people across ages. The use of a sample-barcoded 5' primer and a J-beta primer mix characterized a second PCR of about 6 to 12 cycles. TCRdb passed the 5' RACE reads through MiXCR, listing each CDR3 protein once. The sample lists approximately 400,000 distinct CDR3 sequences, about 52% seen once, with around 49% in the top ten. The specimen was blood. These receptors all stem from a man between 60 and 75 years old in good health.

About this clonotype itself: Germline and junction disagree at one end, which may indicate a read error. The chain links TRBV4-2 to TRBJ1-1, with D perhaps TRBD1 (5 bases). Germline CDR1 LGHNA, CDR2 YNFKEQ. CDR3 length: 17 residues. The CDR3: CASNQGTGGDVNTEAFF. The CDR3 region has the DNA TGTGCCAGCAACCAAGGAACGGGGGGGGATGTGAACACTGAAGCTTTCTTT.

The chain is built from TRBV27 and TRBJ1-5; 11 bases match TRBD1. CDR1 is MNHEY, CDR2 SMNVEV, per germline (reference sequence). V shed 5 bases, J shed 3 bases, and the junction held 3 bases outside the gene matches. This CDR3 has 15 amino acids. The CDR3: CASSGQGAYNQPQHF. For the CDR3, the DNA is TGTGCCAGCAGTGGACAGGGGGCTTACAATCAGCCCCAGCATTTT.

This sequence joins TRBV7-3 and TRBJ1-1, with a possible D match to TRBD1 (6 bases). Trimming removed 6 bases at V and 1 base at J, with 15 bases between. Germline CDR1 SGHTA, CDR2 FQGTGA. The CDR3 runs to 15 residues. CDR3 sequence reads: CASRDGGQPNTEAFF. The CDR3 DNA reads as TGTGCCAGCAGGGACGGCGGACAGCCGAACACTGAAGCTTTCTTT.

This clonotype was seen a single time. The chain recombines TRBV28 with TRBJ2-3; 9 bases are a match to TRBD2. V shed 3 bases, J shed 2 bases, and the junction held 9 bases outside the gene matches. This CDR3 contains 17 residues. Germline values: CDR1 MDHEN, CDR2 SYDVKM. CDR3 DNA: TGTGCCAGCAGTTTCAGGAGCGGGGGGACTATCACAGATACGCAGTATTTT. Translated: CASSFRSGGTITDTQYF.

J is TRBJ2-7 and V is TRBV7-9; D is unclear. The V and J ends lost 3 bases and 2 bases respectively, with 11 bases between them. CDR1 and CDR2 (germline): SEHNR, FQNEAQ (reference sequence). The length of the CDR3 is 14 residues. Written as DNA, the CDR3 is TGTGCCAGCAGCTTCCCGGTAGGCCCCTACGAGCAGTACTTC. Its translation: CASSFPVGPYEQYF.

This clonotype appeared a single time. The rearrangement joins TRBV2 to TRBJ2-3; D remains unclear. Germline values: CDR1 SNHLY, CDR2 FYNNEI. The CDR3 runs to 13 residues. V was pared by 7 bases and J by 3 bases, with 11 bases between. For the CDR3, the DNA is TGTGCCAGCACCACGGATGAAACAGATACGCAGTATTTT. Protein: CASTTDETDTQYF. Drawing the rest from reference TRBV2 and TRBJ2-3, the complete variable domain is EPEVTQTPSHQVTQMGQEVILRCVPISNHLYFYWYRQILGQKVEFLVSFYNNEISEKSEIFDDQFSVERPDGSNFTLKIRSTKLEDSAMYFCASTTDETDTQYFGPGTRLTVL.

CDR3 residues: CASSQEHRGGETQYF. The CDR3 region has the DNA TGTGCCAGCAGCCAAGAGCACCGGGGGGGAGAGACCCAGTACTTC. The rearrangement joins TRBV4-2 to TRBJ2-5; 8 positions agree with TRBD2. J gave up 4 bases and V 0 bases, and 4 bases lay outside the gene matches. The germline gives CDR1 LGHNA, CDR2 YNFKEQ. The CDR3 has 15 residues.

On this clonotype itself: This may come from a read error, since a much larger clone is one base off. The chain joins TRBV28 to TRBJ1-2, with D possibly TRBD1 on 6 matching bases. V dropped 8 bases and J dropped 6 bases, with 13 bases sitting between them. Germline V gives CDR1 MDHEN, CDR2 SYDVKM. The CDR3 runs to 12 residues. CDR3 sequence reads: CASGDTGNGYTF. CDR3 in DNA: TGTGCCAGCGGTGATACAGGGAATGGCTACACCTTC.

The chain combines TRBV27 with TRBJ2-1, with D possibly being TRBD1 (6 bases). The CDR3 totals 15 residues. V was shortened by 5 bases and J by 3 bases, with 14 bases between the two germline ends. Germline lookup yields CDR1 MNHEY and CDR2 SMNVEV (reference sequence). The CDR3 DNA reads TGTGCCAGCAGTCGAAAAGGACAGATCTACAATGAGCAGTTCTTC. Residues: CASSRKGQIYNEQFF.

The gene calls are TRBV6-1 and TRBJ2-1; maybe TRBD2 (5 bases). CDR1 is MNHNS, CDR2 SASEGT, per germline. The CDR3 has 13 residues. The V end lost 6 bases, the J end lost 8 bases, and 14 bases lay between the germline ends. The CDR3 is CASRNAGVDEQFF. CDR3 coding DNA: TGTGCCAGCAGGAACGCGGGTGTCGATGAGCAGTTCTTC.

This clonotype occurred a few times. A much bigger clone sits one base away, suggesting this may be a read error. The chain joins TRBV7-2 to TRBJ2-5, with D maybe TRBD2 (6 bases). Trimming took 8 bases from V and 11 from J, leaving 21 bases between them. The CDR3 is 13 residues long. CDR1 and CDR2 from the germline V gene are SGHTA and FQGNSA. The CDR3 loop is CASGGLRRNEQYF. In DNA, the CDR3 is TGTGCCAGCGGGGGACTCAGAAGGAATGAGCAGTACTTC. Complete variable domain (other parts from reference TRBV7-2 and TRBJ2-5): GAGVSQSPSNKVTEKGKDVELRCDPISGHTALYWYRQSLGQGLEFLIYFQGNSAPDKSGLPSDRFSAERTGGSVSTLTIQRTQQEDSAVYLCASGGLRRNEQYFGPGTRLLVL.

The chain couples TRBV11-2 to TRBJ1-1; TRBD1 might be the D (6 bases). The CDR3 covers 14 residues. CDR1 SGHAT and CDR2 FQNNGV come from the germline V gene. V lost 3 bases and J 2 bases, leaving 10 bases between the germline ends. CDR3 in DNA: TGTGCCAGCAGCTTGAAACAGGGAAACACTGAAGCTTTCTTT. It yields the protein CASSLKQGNTEAFF.

V usage is TRBV20-1 and J usage is TRBJ1-5, with D perhaps TRBD1 (6 bases). The CDR3 spans 13 residues. In germline, CDR1 is DFQATT, CDR2 SNEGSKA (reference sequence). V was shortened by 5 bases and J by 5 bases, with 13 bases between the two germline ends. The DNA for the CDR3 is TGCAGTGCTGGCGGGGACACTTATCAGCCCCAGCATTTT. Translation gives CSAGGDTYQPQHF.

The rearrangement links TRBV7-8 to TRBJ2-1, with 9 nucleotides matching TRBD2. Per the germline V gene, CDR1 is SGHVS and CDR2 is FQNEAQ. The CDR3 has 16 amino acids. J lost 6 bases, V lost 2 bases, and 8 bases had no gene match. The CDR3 reads CASSLSLAGALNEQFF. The CDR3 bases are TGTGCCAGCAGCTTAAGCTTAGCGGGGGCCCTCAATGAGCAGTTCTTC.

This clonotype was observed many times. The V gene is TRBV27, the J gene TRBJ2-7, with D possibly being TRBD2 (7 bases). This CDR3 has 13 residues. Germline V lookup: CDR1 MNHEY, CDR2 SMNVEV (reference sequence). As DNA, the CDR3 is TGTGCTGCGGGGGCGGGAGTCTCCTACGAGCAGTACTTC. Residues: CAAGAGVSYEQYF.

J is TRBJ1-1 and V is TRBV20-1, with a weak D call TRBD1 (6 bases). The CDR3 spans 13 residues. V was pared by 6 bases and J by 7 bases, with 18 bases between. Germline V CDR1 and CDR2: DFQATT, SNEGSKA (reference sequence). The CDR3: CSARRGGMGEAFF. The DNA for the CDR3 is TGCAGTGCCAGAAGGGGGGGCATGGGTGAAGCTTTCTTT.

The V and J genes are TRBV5-1 and TRBJ1-2; 8 bases match TRBD1. The CDR3 has 14 residues. J was trimmed by 8 bases and V by 7 bases; bases with no gene match: 13. CDR1 is SGHRS, CDR2 YFSETQ, per germline. The CDR3 nucleotides are TGCGCCAGCGGAAAAGGGACAGGTTATGCCGGCTACACCTTC. Translating it yields CASGKGTGYAGYTF.

This clonotype is a singleton in its sample. Given a much more abundant clone one base away, this may be a read error. The J gene is TRBJ2-3, the V gene TRBV10-3; maybe TRBD1 (6 bases). Trimming left V 10 bases short and J 0 bases short, with 20 bases between. CDR3 size: 16 residues. Germline-derived CDR1 and CDR2 are ENHRY and SYGVKD. The CDR3 sequence: CATTGPGADSTDTQYF. The CDR3 region has the DNA TGTGCCACGACGGGACCAGGGGCCGATAGCACAGATACGCAGTATTTT.